Shown below are 12 T cell receptor beta chains from a single sample sequenced in a study of blood T cell repertoires in COVID-19 (dated by TCRdb to the early 2020s). The method was the immunoSEQ multiplex PCR assay. TCRdb limited this immuneACCESS table to in-frame rearrangements with V and J called. A share of clones is missing; checked studies link under half to unresolved V genes, and the rest is unexplained. For this sample there are 250,000 or so clones; approximately 80% appear just once. 4% to 4.5% of the sample goes to the ten largest clones. The sample taken for sequencing was peripheral blood. The receptors stem from a man aged 55 to 70 with acute or convalescent COVID-19.

The chain combines TRBV4-1 with TRBJ1-4, with no clear D. Germline-derived CDR1 and CDR2 are MGHRA and YSYEKL. The ends were cut back, 4 bases at V and 7 bases at J, with 25 bases in the middle. The CDR3 covers 18 residues. CDR3 in DNA: TGCGCCAGCAGCCCCCCGGCCCGGGAGGCGCGACGTGGTGAAAAACTGTTTTTT. It yields the protein CASSPPAREARRGEKLFF.

The chain links TRBV28 to TRBJ1-2, with TRBD1 matching 12 bases. The CDR3 runs to 17 residues. Germline V gene lookup returns CDR1 MDHEN and CDR2 SYDVKM. Trimming cost V 6 bases and J 4 bases; bases outside gene matches: 12. CDR3 in amino acids: CASSSPGQGAPRYGYTF. The CDR3 coding sequence is TGTGCCAGCAGCTCACCGGGACAGGGGGCCCCACGCTATGGCTACACCTTC.

The chain combines TRBV4-3 with TRBJ2-7; D uncertain. CDR3 length: 14 amino acids. The V end was cut by 0 bases, the J end by 4 bases, with 10 bases between. Germline assignment: CDR1 LGHNA and CDR2 YSLEER. The CDR3 sequence is CASSQEGRRYEQYF. DNA of the CDR3: TGCGCCAGCAGCCAAGAGGGTCGGCGGTACGAGCAGTACTTC.

This rearrangement joins TRBV6-5 to TRBJ2-7; D is undetermined. The CDR3 has 12 residues. Germline CDR1 reads MNHEY; CDR2 reads SVGAGI. Trimming removed 6 bases at V and 3 bases at J, with 9 bases between. The CDR3 here is CASRTGHYEQYF. The CDR3 coding sequence is TGTGCCAGCAGAACCGGTCACTACGAGCAGTACTTC.

Remarks on this clone: At the DNA level, this CDR3 is encoded by other sequences in the same sample as well. The rearrangement joins TRBV18 to TRBJ2-3; 13 positions agree with TRBD2. The CDR3 covers 16 residues. The germline CDR1 and CDR2 sequences are KGHSH and LQKENI. Trimming cost V 3 bases and J 2 bases; bases outside gene matches: 2. The CDR3 reads CASSPGLAGATDTQYF. The CDR3 DNA sequence: TGTGCCAGCTCACCCGGACTAGCGGGGGCCACAGATACGCAGTATTTT.

This sequence joins TRBV5-6 and TRBJ2-1, with TRBD2 matching over 9 bases. Looked up from germline, CDR1 is SGHDT and CDR2 is YYEEEE. V shed 4 bases, J shed 2 bases, and the junction held 7 bases outside the gene matches. The CDR3 has 16 amino acids. The CDR3 loop reads CASSGRLAETYNEQFF. The CDR3 region has the DNA TGTGCCAGCAGCGGAAGACTAGCGGAAACCTACAATGAGCAGTTCTTC.

This chain uses TRBV7-3 with TRBJ2-1; tentative D call: TRBD1 (5 bases). Trimming cost V 5 bases and J 8 bases, with 10 bases left between them. Germline lookup yields CDR1 SGHTA and CDR2 FQGTGA. This CDR3 spans 12 amino acids. CDR3 nucleotide sequence: TGTGCCAGCAGCCAGCTAGGGGATGAGCAGTTCTTC. Translated, it gives CASSQLGDEQFF.

The V call is TRBV29-1, the J call TRBJ1-1, with 7 bases lining up with TRBD1. This CDR3 comprises 12 residues. Germline-derived CDR1 and CDR2 are SQVTM and ANQGSEA. With V trimmed by 6 bases and J by 5 bases, 6 bases remained unmatched. CDR3 loop: CSVGTVGTEAFF. The CDR3 DNA is TGCAGCGTGGGGACAGTCGGGACTGAAGCTTTCTTT. Complete variable domain (other parts from reference TRBV29-1 and TRBJ1-1): SAVISQKPSRDICQRGTSLTIQCQVDSQVTMMFWYRQQPGQSLTLIATANQGSEATYESGFVIDKFPISRPNLTFSTLTVSNMSPEDSSIYLCSVGTVGTEAFFGQGTRLTVV.

For this clone: This same CDR3 is encoded by further DNA sequences in the sample. The CDR3 spells CASSQGGGNNQPQHF. The CDR3 bases are TGTGCCAGCAGCCAAGGGGGGGGTAACAATCAGCCCCAGCATTTT. The chain joins TRBV3-1 (or the pseudogene TRBV3-2) to TRBJ1-5; maybe TRBD1 (5 bases). CDR1 is LGHDT, CDR2 YNNKEL, per germline (reference sequence). The V and J ends lost 1 base and 3 bases respectively, with 10 bases between them. This CDR3 comprises 15 residues.

The V call is TRBV7-9, the J call TRBJ2-7; weak D call: TRBD1 (6 bases). The V gene lost 7 bases and the J gene lost 4 bases, with 11 bases spanning the gap. This CDR3 spans 12 amino acids. The germline gives CDR1 SEHNR, CDR2 FQNEAQ (reference sequence). The chain's CDR3 is CASTSGVYEQYF. DNA of the CDR3: TGTGCCAGCACCTCAGGGGTATACGAGCAGTACTTC.

J is TRBJ2-3 and V is TRBV5-5, with 9 bases lining up with TRBD1. The germline V gene has CDR1 SGHKS and CDR2 YYEKEE (reference sequence). Losses at the gene ends were 4 bases for V and 3 bases for J; bases not matched to a gene: 9. The length of the CDR3 is 16 residues. The CDR3 region is CASSRAGTGRTDTQYF. CDR3 nucleotide sequence: TGTGCCAGCAGCCGCGCCGGGACAGGGAGAACAGATACGCAGTATTTT.

The chain recombines TRBV7-9 with TRBJ1-6; no firm D call. The CDR3 extends over 14 amino acids. Germline V gives CDR1 SEHNR, CDR2 FQNEAQ (reference sequence). V lost 5 bases and J lost 8, with 13 bases in between. This chain's CDR3 is CASSPSTGDSPLHF. The DNA for the CDR3 is TGTGCCAGCAGCCCTAGCACCGGGGATTCACCCCTCCACTTT.